The 15 T cell receptor beta chains presented below share a single source sample, sequenced in a study of T cells in women clearing cervical HPV infection (dated by TCRdb to the late 2010s). The method was the immunoSEQ multiplex PCR assay. The clones in this table, taken by TCRdb from immuneACCESS, are in-frame only. Not every clone is retained; where verified, under half of the shortfall comes from an unresolved V gene, and the cause of the rest is unknown. In this sample's table one finds approximately 35,000 clones. The ten biggest clones cover 3.5% to 4% of the sample. The source material was blood buffy coat. The receptors shown here come from a woman between 18 and 70 years old with a cervical HPV16 infection that either progressed to CIN3+ or cleared (not recorded which).

Notes on this clone: The read halts 3 residues ahead of the CDR3 end, with the missing end drawn from the germline J gene. The rearrangement uses TRBV5-1 and TRBJ2-2; 7 bases are a match to TRBD2. The CDR3 contains 17 residues. Germline V gene sequence: CDR1 SGHRS, CDR2 YFSETQ. J was trimmed by 4 bases and V by 6 bases; bases with no gene match: 15. The CDR3 DNA, read in part, is TGCGCCAGCAACTGGCGCCCGGCGGGAGACTTCACCGGGGAG. It codes for CASNWRPAGDFTGE. The complete CDR3 protein is CASNWRPAGDFTGELFF.

With respect to this clone: Coverage ceases 3 residues before the CDR3 finishes, and the germline J gene fills in the end. The chain is built from TRBV5-1 and TRBJ2-5, with TRBD2 matching 9 bases. Germline CDR1 reads SGHRS; CDR2 reads YFSETQ. Trimming removed 2 bases from V and 3 bases from J; junction bases left unmatched: 8. The CDR3 spans 16 residues. The CDR3 loop is CASSLSISGGEETQYF. CDR3 DNA, as far as it was read: TGCGCCAGCAGCTTAAGTATTAGCGGGGGAGAAGAGACC.

Remarks on this clone: The read ends 3 residues before the CDR3 terminus; that terminus is restored from the germline J gene. This rearrangement joins TRBV5-1 to TRBJ2-5; 11 bases match TRBD2. Losses at the gene ends were 0 bases for V and 5 bases for J; bases not matched to a gene: 6. The CDR3 loop spans 16 amino acids. Germline CDR1 is SGHRS and CDR2 is YFSETQ. The CDR3 is CASSLGLAGGPETQYF. CDR3 bases read: TGCGCCAGCAGCTTGGGGTTAGCGGGGGGGCCGGAGACC.

On this clone itself: The read terminates 3 residues ahead of where the CDR3 ends, so the germline J gene completes it. This chain joins TRBV7-6 and TRBJ2-7; D gene ambiguous. Germline V lookup: CDR1 SGHVS, CDR2 FNYEAQ. V dropped 6 bases and J dropped 4 bases, with 7 bases sitting between them. The CDR3 has 11 amino acids. The chain's CDR3 is CASSPGYEQYF. CDR3 DNA, as far as it was read: TGTGCCAGCAGTCCCGGGTACGAG.

Concerning this clone itself: Read coverage stops 3 residues before the CDR3 terminus; the germline J gene supplies the remainder. The chain recombines TRBV6-2 or TRBV6-3 with TRBJ1-1, with D perhaps TRBD1 (6 bases). From germline, CDR1 is MNHEY and CDR2 SVGEGT. V gave up 6 bases and J gave up 7 bases, with 12 bases separating them. There are 12 residues in the CDR3. This chain's CDR3 is CASSPTGYEAFF. The sequenced part of the CDR3 DNA is TGTGCCAGCAGCCCCACAGGGTATGAA.

Comment on this clone: Read sequence stops 3 residues before the CDR3 end, and the germline J gene provides the missing end. This sequence joins TRBV18 and TRBJ2-7; no clear D gene. V gave up 0 bases and J gave up 5 bases, with 11 bases separating them. This CDR3 has 14 residues. Germline loops: CDR1 KGHSH, CDR2 LQKENI. The CDR3 protein is CASSPPNFSDEQYF. The sequenced CDR3 bases are TGTGCCAGCTCACCACCTAACTTCTCTGACGAG. Supplemented by reference TRBV18 and TRBJ2-7, the full variable domain reads NAGVMQNPRHLVRRRGQEARLRCSPMKGHSHVYWYRQLPEEGLKFMVYLQKENIIDESGMPKERFSAEFPKEGPSILRIQQVVRGDSAAYFCASSPPNFSDEQYFGPGTRLTVT.

For this clone: The CDR3 end is not reached by the read, which stops 3 residues before it; the germline J gene fills it in. The gene calls are TRBV6-2 or TRBV6-3 and TRBJ1-1, with unresolved D. V shed 4 bases and J shed 0 bases, with 12 bases lying between them. Germline CDR1 MNHEY, CDR2 SVGEGT. The CDR3 is 15 amino acids. The CDR3 reads CASSFAGSMNTEAFF. The sequenced CDR3 bases are TGTGCCAGCAGTTTCGCGGGGAGTATGAACACTGAA.

Points on this clone: The DNA ends 3 residues before the CDR3 does, and the rest of the CDR3 is filled in from the germline J gene. The chain has TRBV18 and TRBJ1-2, with 8 positions matching TRBD1. Germline CDR1 is KGHSH and CDR2 is LQKENI. The CDR3 is 16 residues long. The CDR3 here is CASSPTGQASSYDYTF. CDR3 DNA, as far as it was read: TGTGCCAGCTCACCAACGGGACAGGCGAGCTCCTACGAC. Full variable domain (outside the CDR3, taken from reference TRBV18 and TRBJ1-2): NAGVMQNPRHLVRRRGQEARLRCSPMKGHSHVYWYRQLPEEGLKFMVYLQKENIIDESGMPKERFSAEFPKEGPSILRIQQVVRGDSAAYFCASSPTGQASSYDYTFGSGTRLTVV.

A word on this clone: Sequencing ends 3 residues short of the CDR3 end; the germline J gene provides the rest. The V call is TRBV7-9, the J call TRBJ2-3; TRBD1 agrees at 9 bases. Germline-derived CDR1 and CDR2 are SEHNR and FQNEAQ (reference sequence). V shed 7 bases, J shed 5 bases, and the junction held 7 bases outside the gene matches. The CDR3 length is 14 residues. The CDR3 loop reads CASNPGQGIDTQYF. Partial CDR3 DNA: TGTGCCAGCAACCCGGGACAGGGAATAGATACG.

In regard to this clone: The observed sequence ends 3 residues before the CDR3 terminus, with the missing tail filled in from the germline J gene. The chain is built from TRBV2 and TRBJ2-3; no clear D gene. The CDR3 loop spans 14 amino acids. Germline V lookup: CDR1 SNHLY, CDR2 FYNNEI. V dropped 3 bases and J dropped 3 bases, with 10 bases sitting between them. CDR3 DNA (partial): TGTGCCAGCAGTGAGTCGGCTAGTACAGATACG. Encoded protein: CASSESASTDT. The CDR3 in its entirety is CASSESASTDTQYF.

As for this clone: Read coverage stops 3 residues before the CDR3 terminus; the germline J gene supplies the remainder. The chain couples TRBV28 to TRBJ2-7, with unresolved D. The CDR3 spans 12 residues. V gave up 5 bases and J gave up 0 bases, with 5 bases separating them. CDR1 MDHEN and CDR2 SYDVKM come from the germline V gene. The CDR3 loop reads CASSLYSYEQYF. Incomplete CDR3 DNA: TGTGCCAGCAGTCTTTACTCCTACGAG.

About this clone itself: Sequencing ends 3 residues short of the CDR3 end; the germline J gene provides the rest. The chain carries TRBV5-1 and TRBJ2-7; the match to TRBD2 covers 13 bases. This CDR3 has 14 residues. Germline trimming cut 4 bases from V and 3 bases from J; bases unmatched to any gene: 1. Germline CDR1 and CDR2: SGHRS and YFSETQ. The CDR3 reads CASSRTSGSYEQYF. CDR3 bases read: TGCGCCAGCAGCAGGACTAGCGGGAGCTACGAG. Variable domain in full (rest from reference TRBV5-1 and TRBJ2-7): KAGVTQTPRYLIKTRGQQVTLSCSPISGHRSVSWYQQTPGQGLQFLFEYFSETQRNKGNFPGRFSGRQFSNSRSEMNVSTLELGDSALYLCASSRTSGSYEQYFGPGTRLTVT.

In the case of this clone: Read sequence stops 3 residues before the CDR3 end, and the germline J gene provides the missing end. The rearrangement uses TRBV7-7 and TRBJ2-3; D remains unclear. Trimming took off 5 bases at V and 6 bases at J, with 12 bases between the two ends. This CDR3 has 13 amino acids. CDR1 and CDR2 from the germline V gene are SSHAT and FNYEAQ (reference sequence). CDR3 bases read: TGTGCCAGCAGCAAGGTCCCGGGTGATACG. Its protein product is CASSKVPGDT. In full, the CDR3 reads CASSKVPGDTQYF.

With respect to this clone: The CDR3 end lies 3 residues beyond the end of the read and is filled in from the germline J gene. This chain uses TRBV12-3 or TRBV12-4 with TRBJ2-5; D unresolved. The V gene lost 1 base and the J gene lost 4 bases, with 7 bases spanning the gap. This CDR3 has 13 residues. Incomplete CDR3 DNA: TGTGCCAGCAGTTTAGGTCCCAGAGAGACC. It encodes CASSLGPRET. The entire CDR3 protein is CASSLGPRETQYF.

Regarding this clone: Sequencing ends 3 residues short of the CDR3 end; the germline J gene provides the rest. This rearrangement joins TRBV7-9 to TRBJ2-3, with 8 positions matching TRBD2. With 5 bases clipped from V and 1 base from J, the junction kept 5 bases outside the gene matches. The germline V gene has CDR1 SEHNR and CDR2 FQNEAQ (reference sequence). The CDR3 is 15 amino acids. CDR3: CASSHGGGRTDTQYF. Incomplete CDR3 DNA: TGTGCCAGCAGCCACGGGGGGGGGCGCACAGATACG.